One and the same sample provided the 21 T cell receptor beta chains below, sequenced in a study of beta chain features in type 1 diabetes. Investigators reverse transcribed all isolated RNA, so they sequenced expressed TCRB transcripts. The data were produced by immunoSEQ multiplex PCR, yet TCRdb's version contains in-frame clones alone and is incomplete. The sample contains a few hundred thousand clones, around 16% of which appear only once. The sequencing sample was made of naive CD4+ T cells from blood. All receptors come from a woman between 18 and 30 years old in good health.

The genes are TRBV30 and TRBJ1-1; D not resolved. CDR1 and CDR2 (germline): GTSNPN, SVGIG (reference sequence). The CDR3 has 17 amino acids. V was pared by 2 bases and J by 1 base, with 20 bases between. CDR3: CAWSRTGRGFTNTEAFF. CDR3 coding DNA: TGTGCCTGGAGTCGAACGGGTCGGGGTTTTACGAACACTGAAGCTTTCTTT.

In its sample, this clone was seen a few times. V and J are TRBV27 and TRBJ2-1, with 10 bases lining up with TRBD2. V dropped 5 bases and J dropped 7; count of bases not matched to a gene: 11. This CDR3 spans 16 amino acids. Germline assignment: CDR1 MNHEY and CDR2 SMNVEV (reference sequence). CDR3 in amino acids: CASSIRLAGRSNEQFF. The CDR3 DNA is TGTGCCAGCAGTATCCGACTAGCGGGTCGTTCTAATGAGCAGTTCTTC.

This chain links TRBV28 with TRBJ1-1; D gene uncertain. Trimming cost V 2 bases and J 0 bases, with 10 bases left between them. CDR1 and CDR2 (germline): MDHEN, SYDVKM. The CDR3 length is 15 residues. This chain's CDR3 is CASSLPGSMNTEAFF. The CDR3 DNA sequence: TGTGCCAGCAGTTTACCGGGATCGATGAACACTGAAGCTTTCTTT. The whole variable domain, filled in from reference TRBV28 and TRBJ1-1, reads DVKVTQSSRYLVKRTGEKVFLECVQDMDHENMFWYRQDPGLGLRLIYFSYDVKMKEKGDIPEGYSVSREKKERFSLILESASTNQTSMYLCASSLPGSMNTEAFFGQGTRLTVV.

The V call is TRBV29-1, the J call TRBJ2-7, with 8 bases identical to TRBD2. Germline-derived CDR1 and CDR2 are SQVTM and ANQGSEA. The CDR3 sequence is 16 residues long. J was trimmed by 3 bases and V by 5 bases; bases with no gene match: 15. This CDR3 reads CSVLRIGGTSGYEQYF. Written as DNA, the CDR3 is TGCAGCGTTCTACGAATCGGGGGGACTAGTGGCTACGAGCAGTACTTC.

Notes on this clone: This sample also contains other DNA sequences that code for the same CDR3. CDR3 protein: CSVGQGQETQYF. CDR3 nucleotides: TGCAGCGTCGGACAGGGGCAAGAGACCCAGTACTTC. This chain connects TRBV29-1 to TRBJ2-5; TRBD1 matches 9 bases. The CDR3 is 12 residues long. The germline CDR1 and CDR2 sequences are SQVTM and ANQGSEA. With V trimmed by 6 bases and J by 2 bases, 1 base remained unmatched. Using reference TRBV29-1 and TRBJ2-5 for the parts outside the CDR3, the full variable domain is SAVISQKPSRDICQRGTSLTIQCQVDSQVTMMFWYRQQPGQSLTLIATANQGSEATYESGFVIDKFPISRPNLTFSTLTVSNMSPEDSSIYLCSVGQGQETQYFGPGTRLLVL.

V gene TRBV7-9 combines with J gene TRBJ2-5; D is possibly TRBD2 (7 bases). CDR3 size: 13 residues. Germline CDR1 and CDR2: SEHNR and FQNEAQ (reference sequence). Trimming took off 5 bases at V and 5 bases at J, with 12 bases between the two ends. The CDR3 region is CASSPGGHETQYF. The CDR3 DNA reads TGTGCCAGCAGCCCGGGGGGCCACGAGACCCAGTACTTC.

The CDR3: CASSLGGQVRNEQFF. In nucleotides, the CDR3 is TGTGCCAGCAGCTTGGGTGGACAGGTACGCAATGAGCAGTTCTTC. The V call is TRBV5-4, the J call TRBJ2-1, with TRBD1 matching over 7 bases. Germline V gene lookup returns CDR1 SGHNT and CDR2 YYREEE (reference sequence). This CDR3 has 15 residues. Trimming removed 0 bases from V and 6 bases from J; junction bases left unmatched: 6.

The V gene is TRBV30, the J gene TRBJ2-1; 10 bases match TRBD1. CDR3 size: 20 residues. Germline V lookup: CDR1 GTSNPN, CDR2 SVGIG (reference sequence). Unmatched junction bases numbered 15, after V lost 1 base and J lost 0 bases. CDR3 in DNA: TGTGCCTGGAGTGGTCCGGTGGCCGGGACAGGGGATTACTCCTACAATGAGCAGTTCTTC. It codes for CAWSGPVAGTGDYSYNEQFF. Looking up the rest from reference TRBV30 and TRBJ2-1 gives the full variable domain: SQTIHQWPATLVQPVGSPLSLECTVEGTSNPNLYWYRQAAGRGLQLLFYSVGIGQISSEVPQNLSASRPQDRQFILSSKKLLLSDSGFYLCAWSGPVAGTGDYSYNEQFFGPGTRLTVL.

This clone was counted between two and nine times. This chain connects TRBV4-3 to TRBJ2-7; 10 nucleotides agree with TRBD2. Germline CDR1 reads LGHNA; CDR2 reads YSLEER. The CDR3 loop spans 14 amino acids. V lost 3 bases and J lost 9; bases outside the gene matches: 8. The CDR3 DNA reads TGCGCCAGCAGCCATAGCGGGAGGAGCCGAGCGCAGTACTTC. Translation gives CASSHSGRSRAQYF.

The chain employs TRBV7-6 and TRBJ1-1, with 9 bases fitting TRBD1. V lost 4 bases and J lost 5; bases outside the gene matches: 11. This CDR3 spans 16 amino acids. Germline loops: CDR1 SGHVS, CDR2 FNYEAQ. Here the CDR3 DNA reads TGTGCCAGCAGCTACAGGACAGGGGAAGGGAGGACTGAAGCTTTCTTT. Translated: CASSYRTGEGRTEAFF.

The V gene is TRBV18, the J gene TRBJ1-1; 7 positions agree with TRBD1. The CDR3 is 13 amino acids. V dropped 2 bases and J dropped 7; count of bases not matched to a gene: 4. Germline CDR1 is KGHSH and CDR2 is LQKENI. Here the CDR3 reads CASSPTGQNEAFF. The CDR3 coding sequence is TGTGCCAGCTCACCAACGGGACAGAATGAAGCTTTCTTT.

This chain joins TRBV30 and TRBJ1-5; TRBD1 might be the D (6 bases). V was trimmed by 1 base and J by 9 bases, leaving 16 bases between them. The CDR3 has 14 residues. Germline CDR1 is GTSNPN and CDR2 is SVGIG (reference sequence). The CDR3 bases are TGTGCCTGGAGTGCCCGGGACAAACTTGGGCCCCAGCATTTT. Amino acids: CAWSARDKLGPQHF.

As regards this clone: The identical CDR3 is also encoded by other nucleotide sequences in the sample. The J gene is TRBJ1-1, the V gene TRBV7-9; TRBD1 agrees at 7 bases. V was pared by 6 bases and J by 0 bases, with 7 bases of the junction left unmatched. This CDR3 comprises 15 residues. CDR1 SEHNR and CDR2 FQNEAQ come from the germline V gene (reference sequence). This chain's CDR3 is CASSSPTGLNTEAFF. CDR3 coding DNA: TGTGCCAGCAGTTCCCCGACAGGGTTGAACACTGAAGCTTTCTTT. The whole variable domain, filled in from reference TRBV7-9 and TRBJ1-1, reads DTGVSQNPRHKITKRGQNVTFRCDPISEHNRLYWYRQTLGQGPEFLTYFQNEAQLEKSRLLSDRFSAERPKGSFSTLEIQRTEQGDSAMYLCASSSPTGLNTEAFFGQGTRLTVV.

The chain employs TRBV30 and TRBJ2-1; the D gene is possibly TRBD1 (6 bases). CDR1 is GTSNPN and CDR2 is SVGIG in the germline V gene (reference sequence). The CDR3 covers 15 residues. V was clipped by 2 bases and J by 2 bases, with 13 bases between them. The CDR3 nucleotides are TGTGCCTGGAGTAGAGGGGGAACCGCCTACAATGAGCAGTTCTTC. Amino acid sequence: CAWSRGGTAYNEQFF.

The chain uses TRBV5-1 and TRBJ2-7; D unresolved. Trimming took 1 base from V and 3 from J, leaving 8 bases between them. The CDR3 sequence is 13 residues long. CDR1 is SGHRS, CDR2 YFSETQ, per germline. Here the CDR3 DNA reads TGCGCCAGCAGCTTGTCCACGGGCTACGAGCAGTACTTC. Translation: CASSLSTGYEQYF.

The J gene is TRBJ2-1, the V gene TRBV25-1, with 8 bases identical to TRBD2. The ends lost 4 bases at V and 6 bases at J; junction bases unmatched: 5. The CDR3 sequence is 14 residues long. The germline CDR1 and CDR2 sequences are MGHDK and SYGVNS. The chain's CDR3 is CASSALAGGNEQFF. In DNA, the CDR3 is TGTGCCAGCAGTGCCCTGGCGGGGGGCAATGAGCAGTTCTTC.

This rearrangement joins TRBV18 to TRBJ2-7, with 14 bases lining up with TRBD2. The germline CDR1 and CDR2 sequences are KGHSH and LQKENI. The V and J ends lost 3 bases and 5 bases, in that order; junction bases with no gene match: 6. The CDR3 loop spans 16 amino acids. The CDR3 loop reads CASSPPTSGRADEQYF. The CDR3 nucleotides are TGTGCCAGCTCACCCCCGACTAGCGGGAGGGCCGACGAGCAGTACTTC.

V gene TRBV28 combines with J gene TRBJ2-7; 7 nucleotides line up with TRBD2. Germline trimming cut 5 bases from V and 5 bases from J; bases unmatched to any gene: 3. Germline CDR1 reads MDHEN; CDR2 reads SYDVKM. CDR3 length equals 12 residues. CDR3 in amino acids: CASSTSVDEQYF. CDR3 in DNA: TGTGCCAGCAGTACTAGCGTTGACGAGCAGTACTTC.

The V call is TRBV6-6, the J call TRBJ1-1; tentatively, D is TRBD1 (5 bases). This CDR3 contains 14 residues. The V end lost 5 bases, the J end lost 8 bases, and 18 bases lay between the germline ends. Germline V gives CDR1 MNHNY, CDR2 SVGAGI (reference sequence). This CDR3 reads CASSLIRDITEAFF. CDR3 bases: TGTGCCAGCAGTCTAATCAGGGATATCACCGAAGCTTTCTTT.

V and J are TRBV6-6 and TRBJ2-7; 7 bases match TRBD1. Germline V gives CDR1 MNHNY, CDR2 SVGAGI (reference sequence). CDR3 length equals 13 residues. Trimming cost V 6 bases and J 2 bases; bases outside gene matches: 4. The CDR3 bases are TGTGCCAGCAGCCCCGGGACAGCCTACGAGCAGTACTTC. It encodes CASSPGTAYEQYF.

The V call is TRBV28, the J call TRBJ2-7, with 10 nucleotides matching TRBD1. V lost 5 bases, J lost 0 bases, and 7 bases stayed unmatched. The CDR3 spans 16 residues. Germline loops: CDR1 MDHEN, CDR2 SYDVKM. CDR3 protein: CASSLAGTGASYEQYF. CDR3 sequence (DNA): TGTGCCAGCAGTCTGGCCGGGACAGGGGCCTCCTACGAGCAGTACTTC.